This TCR beta chain was sequenced for a study of blood T cell repertoires in COVID-19. Study-wide background: Acute-phase and convalescent COVID-19 samples originated in the United States, Italy and Spain. Nucleic acid was either cDNA or gDNA, and it came from T cells, B-cell-depleted T cells, or PBMCs.

This clone has just a few counts. Trimming shortened V by 4 bases and J by 4 bases, and 14 bases separated the two germline ends. Germline CDR1 reads MDHEN; CDR2 reads SYDVKM. The CDR3 consists of 15 residues. As handled by the study authors: Amplification of reference gene primers was used by the study to estimate nucleated cell counts. Some clones are missing from TCRdb's copy, which holds only in-frame ones; the method was immunoSEQ multiplex PCR. Clone size and the V and J calls come from that table; the DNA yielded D and trimming. The data contain 300,000 or so clones, about nine tenths of them singletons.

This TCR came from a woman in her thirties or forties who had recovered from COVID-19. The sequencing sample was made of peripheral blood. This rearrangement joins TRBV28 to TRBJ1-3; tentatively, D is TRBD1 (5 bases). Here the CDR3 DNA reads TGTGCCAGCAGTTCCCAGGGAACCAGGGGAAACACCATATATTTT. It specifies CASSSQGTRGNTIYF.